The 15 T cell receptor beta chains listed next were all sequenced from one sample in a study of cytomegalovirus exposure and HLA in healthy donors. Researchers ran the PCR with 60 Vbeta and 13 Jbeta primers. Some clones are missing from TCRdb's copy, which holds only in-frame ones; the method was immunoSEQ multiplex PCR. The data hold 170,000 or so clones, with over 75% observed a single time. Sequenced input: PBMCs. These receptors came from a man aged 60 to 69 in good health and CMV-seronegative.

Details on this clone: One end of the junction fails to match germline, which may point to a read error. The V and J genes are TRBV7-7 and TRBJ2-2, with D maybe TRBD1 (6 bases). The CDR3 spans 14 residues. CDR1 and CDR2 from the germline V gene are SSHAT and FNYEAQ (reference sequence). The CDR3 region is CASSLGAGTGELFF. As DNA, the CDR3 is TGTGCTAGCAGCTTGGGGGCCGGGACCGGGGAGCTGTTTTTT.

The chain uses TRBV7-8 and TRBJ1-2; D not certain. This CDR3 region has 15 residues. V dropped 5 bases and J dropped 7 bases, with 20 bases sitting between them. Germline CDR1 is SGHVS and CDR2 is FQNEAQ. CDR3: CASSTQILGSCGYTF. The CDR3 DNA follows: TGTGCCAGCAGCACCCAGATCCTCGGGAGCTGTGGCTACACCTTC.

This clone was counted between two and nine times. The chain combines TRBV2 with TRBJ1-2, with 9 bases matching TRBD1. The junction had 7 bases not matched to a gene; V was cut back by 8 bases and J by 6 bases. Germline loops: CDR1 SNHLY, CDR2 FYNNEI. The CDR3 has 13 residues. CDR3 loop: CASPPGTGHGYTF. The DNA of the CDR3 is TGTGCCAGCCCGCCCGGGACAGGGCATGGCTACACCTTC.

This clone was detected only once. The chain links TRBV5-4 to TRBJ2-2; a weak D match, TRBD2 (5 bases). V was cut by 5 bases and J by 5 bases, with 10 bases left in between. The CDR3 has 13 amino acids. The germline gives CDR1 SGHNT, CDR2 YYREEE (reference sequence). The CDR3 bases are TGTGCCAGCAGTGACGGGGTTACCGGGGAGCTGTTTTTT. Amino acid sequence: CASSDGVTGELFF.

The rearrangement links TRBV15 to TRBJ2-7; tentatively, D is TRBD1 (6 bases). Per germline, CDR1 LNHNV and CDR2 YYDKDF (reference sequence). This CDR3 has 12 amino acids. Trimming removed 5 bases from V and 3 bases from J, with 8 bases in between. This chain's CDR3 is CATSGDIYEQYF. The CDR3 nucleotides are TGTGCCACCAGCGGGGACATCTACGAGCAGTACTTC.

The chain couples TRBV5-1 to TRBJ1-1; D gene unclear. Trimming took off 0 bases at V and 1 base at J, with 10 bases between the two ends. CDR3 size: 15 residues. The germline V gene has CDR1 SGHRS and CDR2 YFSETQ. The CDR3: CASSLDNRENTEAFF. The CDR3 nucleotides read TGCGCCAGCAGCTTGGACAATCGGGAGAACACTGAAGCTTTCTTT. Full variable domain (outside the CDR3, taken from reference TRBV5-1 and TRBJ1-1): KAGVTQTPRYLIKTRGQQVTLSCSPISGHRSVSWYQQTPGQGLQFLFEYFSETQRNKGNFPGRFSGRQFSNSRSEMNVSTLELGDSALYLCASSLDNRENTEAFFGQGTRLTVV.

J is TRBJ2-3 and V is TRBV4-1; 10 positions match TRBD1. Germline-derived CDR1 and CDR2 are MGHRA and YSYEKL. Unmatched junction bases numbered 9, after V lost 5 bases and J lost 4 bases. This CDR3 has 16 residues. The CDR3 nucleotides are TGCGCCAGCAGCTCTCCGACAGGGGGCCTTTCAGATACGCAGTATTTT. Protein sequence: CASSSPTGGLSDTQYF.

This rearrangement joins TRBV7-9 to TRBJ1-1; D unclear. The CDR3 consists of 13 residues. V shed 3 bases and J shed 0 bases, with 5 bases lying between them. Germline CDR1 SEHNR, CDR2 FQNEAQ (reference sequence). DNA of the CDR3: TGTGCCAGCAGCTTTCGGGTGAACACTGAAGCTTTCTTT. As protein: CASSFRVNTEAFF.

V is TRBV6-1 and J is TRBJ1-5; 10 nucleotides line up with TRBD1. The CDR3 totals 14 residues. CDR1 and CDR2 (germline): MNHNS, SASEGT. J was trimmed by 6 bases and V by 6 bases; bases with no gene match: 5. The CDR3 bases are TGTGCCAGCAGCGGGACAGGGGTAAGTCAGCCCCAGCATTTT. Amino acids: CASSGTGVSQPQHF.

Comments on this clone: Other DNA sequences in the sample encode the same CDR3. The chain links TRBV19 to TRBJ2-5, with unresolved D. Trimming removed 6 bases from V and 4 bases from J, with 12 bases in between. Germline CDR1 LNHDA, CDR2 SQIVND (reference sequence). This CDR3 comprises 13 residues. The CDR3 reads CASSIVTTETQYF. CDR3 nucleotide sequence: TGTGCCAGTAGCATCGTTACTACAGAGACCCAGTACTTC.

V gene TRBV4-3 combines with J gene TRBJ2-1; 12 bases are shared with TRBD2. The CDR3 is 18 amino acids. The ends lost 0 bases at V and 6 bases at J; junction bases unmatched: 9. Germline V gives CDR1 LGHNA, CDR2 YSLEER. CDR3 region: CASSQDGPSGRALNEQFF. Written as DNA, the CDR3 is TGCGCCAGCAGCCAAGATGGGCCTAGCGGGAGGGCCCTCAATGAGCAGTTCTTC.

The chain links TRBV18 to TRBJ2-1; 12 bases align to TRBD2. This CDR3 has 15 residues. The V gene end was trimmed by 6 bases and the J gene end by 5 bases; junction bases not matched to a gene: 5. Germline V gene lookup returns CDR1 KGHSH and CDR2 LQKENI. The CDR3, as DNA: TGTGCCAGCTCCTCAGGACTAGCGGGGAACAATGAGCAGTTCTTC. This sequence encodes CASSSGLAGNNEQFF.

This CDR3 reads CASSLTPVRGSTDTQYF. The DNA for the CDR3 is TGTGCCAGCAGCTTAACCCCGGTCAGGGGTAGCACAGATACGCAGTATTTT. The rearrangement joins TRBV9 to TRBJ2-3; maybe TRBD1 (6 bases). V lost 4 bases and J 0 bases, leaving 18 bases between the germline ends. Germline V lookup: CDR1 SGDLS, CDR2 YYNGEE. CDR3 length equals 17 residues.

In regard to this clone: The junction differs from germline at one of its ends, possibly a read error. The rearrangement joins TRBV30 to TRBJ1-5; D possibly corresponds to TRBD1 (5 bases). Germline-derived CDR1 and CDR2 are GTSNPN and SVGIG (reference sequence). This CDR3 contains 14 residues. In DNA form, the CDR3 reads TGTGCCTGGAGCCCGGTGGCAGGGAATCAGCCCCAGAATTTT. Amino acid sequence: CAWSPVAGNQPQNF.

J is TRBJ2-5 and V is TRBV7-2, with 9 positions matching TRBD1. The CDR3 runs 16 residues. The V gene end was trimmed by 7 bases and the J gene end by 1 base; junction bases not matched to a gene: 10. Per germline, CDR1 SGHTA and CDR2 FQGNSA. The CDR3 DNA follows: TGTGCCAGCACCGTGGGGACAGGGTATACCCAAGAGACCCAGTACTTC. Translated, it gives CASTVGTGYTQETQYF. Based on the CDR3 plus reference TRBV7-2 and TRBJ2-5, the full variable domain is GAGVSQSPSNKVTEKGKDVELRCDPISGHTALYWYRQSLGQGLEFLIYFQGNSAPDKSGLPSDRFSAERTGGSVSTLTIQRTQQEDSAVYLCASTVGTGYTQETQYFGPGTRLLVL.